This passage covers 7 T cell receptor beta chains from one sample sequenced in a study of siplizumab effects on memory and regulatory T cells. Generated by immunoSEQ multiplex PCR, the TCRdb table keeps only in-frame clones and is missing some. The table lists approximately 100,000 clones, around 90% of them singletons, with 12% in the top ten. The specimen was non-Treg CD4+ T cells sorted from blood. The receptors stem from a human donor in good health.

CDR3 DNA sequence: TGCGCCAGCAGCGGGATACAGGGGACCGGGGAGCTGTTTTTT. Translated: CASSGIQGTGELFF. The gene calls are TRBV5-1 and TRBJ2-2, with 7 bases identical to TRBD1. V lost 4 bases and J lost 5; bases outside the gene matches: 5. The CDR3 extends over 14 amino acids. Germline CDR1 is SGHRS and CDR2 is YFSETQ.

V and J are TRBV2 and TRBJ1-1; no reliable D call. Looked up from germline, CDR1 is SNHLY and CDR2 is FYNNEI. Trimming pared 1 base from V and 0 bases from J, leaving 12 bases between. This CDR3 has 16 amino acids. CDR3 in DNA: TGTGCCAGCAGTGAAGGGGTGAACCGCATGAACACTGAAGCTTTCTTT. It is translated as CASSEGVNRMNTEAFF.

This clone was detected once. This chain joins TRBV19 and TRBJ2-7; possibly TRBD2 for D (5 bases). V lost 2 bases, J lost 6 bases, and 14 bases lay in between. CDR1 is LNHDA and CDR2 is SQIVND in the germline V gene (reference sequence). The CDR3 length is 14 residues. CDR3 protein: CASSIRETSSEQYF. In nucleotides, the CDR3 is TGTGCCAGTAGTATAAGGGAGACAAGTTCCGAGCAGTACTTC.

The rearrangement joins TRBV27 to TRBJ2-7; D call uncertain. CDR3 size: 14 residues. CDR1 and CDR2 (germline): MNHEY, SMNVEV (reference sequence). Trimming shortened V by 3 bases and J by 2 bases, and 11 bases separated the two germline ends. This CDR3 reads CASSLNSGPYEQYF. The CDR3 bases are TGTGCCAGCAGTTTGAATAGTGGCCCCTACGAGCAGTACTTC.

This clone was seen once. The chain links TRBV6-1 to TRBJ2-3; D tentatively reads TRBD1 or TRBD2 (5 bases each). V shed 3 bases and J shed 3 bases, with 13 bases lying between them. The CDR3 contains 15 residues. Germline-derived CDR1 and CDR2 are MNHNS and SASEGT. CDR3 protein: CASSDRDRRTDTQYF. The DNA for the CDR3 is TGTGCCAGCAGTGATAGGGACCGCCGGACAGATACGCAGTATTTT.

This chain joins TRBV5-4 and TRBJ2-3, with TRBD2 matching 8 bases. CDR3 length equals 15 residues. J gave up 6 bases and V 0 bases, and 6 bases lay outside the gene matches. The germline V gene has CDR1 SGHNT and CDR2 YYREEE (reference sequence). The CDR3 loop is CASSLVGLGLDTQYF. The CDR3 DNA sequence: TGTGCCAGCAGCTTGGTGGGACTAGGTCTTGATACGCAGTATTTT. Variable domain in full (rest from reference TRBV5-4 and TRBJ2-3): ETGVTQSPTHLIKTRGQQVTLRCSSQSGHNTVSWYQQALGQGPQFIFQYYREEENGRGNFPPRFSGLQFPNYSSELNVNALELDDSALYLCASSLVGLGLDTQYFGPGTRLTVL.

J is TRBJ2-1 and V is TRBV28; D remains unclear. Between the trimmed V and J ends, which lost 6 bases and 9 bases, there was a span of 9 bases. CDR1 is MDHEN, CDR2 SYDVKM, per germline. The CDR3 consists of 11 residues. CDR3 DNA: TGTGCCAGCAGGTCTTCCCCTGAGCAGTTCTTC. Translation: CASRSSPEQFF.